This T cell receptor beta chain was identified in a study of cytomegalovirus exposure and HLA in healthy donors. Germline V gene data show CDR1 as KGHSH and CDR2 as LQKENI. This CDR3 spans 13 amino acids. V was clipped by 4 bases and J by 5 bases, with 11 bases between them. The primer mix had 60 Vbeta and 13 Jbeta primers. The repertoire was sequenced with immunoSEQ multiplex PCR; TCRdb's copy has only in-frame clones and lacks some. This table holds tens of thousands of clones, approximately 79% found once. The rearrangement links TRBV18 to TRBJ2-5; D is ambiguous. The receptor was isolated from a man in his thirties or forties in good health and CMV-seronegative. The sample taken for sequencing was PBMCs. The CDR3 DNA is TGTGCCAGCTCACTCAAAGGCGGCGAGACCCAGTACTTC. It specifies CASSLKGGETQYF.